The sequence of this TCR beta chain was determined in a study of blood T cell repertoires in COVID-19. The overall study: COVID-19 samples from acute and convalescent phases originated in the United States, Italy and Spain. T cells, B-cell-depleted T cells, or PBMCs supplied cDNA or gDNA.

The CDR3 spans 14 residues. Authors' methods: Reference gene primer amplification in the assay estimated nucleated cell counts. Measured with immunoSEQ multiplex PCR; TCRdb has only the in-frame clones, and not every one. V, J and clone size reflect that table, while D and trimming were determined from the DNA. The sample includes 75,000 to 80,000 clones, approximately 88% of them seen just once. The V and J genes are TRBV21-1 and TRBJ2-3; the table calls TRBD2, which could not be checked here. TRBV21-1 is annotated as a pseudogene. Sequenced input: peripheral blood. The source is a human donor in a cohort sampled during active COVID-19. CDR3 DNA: TGTGCCAGTGTCTTGGGAGGGGGCACAGATACGCAGTATTTT. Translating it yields CASVLGGGTDTQYF.